The sequence of this T cell receptor (beta chain) was determined in a study of blood T cell repertoires in COVID-19. Background on the study: T cells, B-cell-depleted T cells, or PBMCs provided the cDNA or gDNA that served as material.

With 7 bases clipped from V and 5 bases from J, the junction kept 6 bases outside the gene matches. The CDR3 runs 13 residues. Germline values: CDR1 SNHLY, CDR2 FYNNEI. Under the authors' procedure: Estimation of nucleated cell counts relied on the amplification of reference gene primers. Generated by immunoSEQ multiplex PCR, the TCRdb table keeps only in-frame clones and is missing some. The DNA was the basis for D and trimming; V, J and clone size are from that table. The repertoire holds some 130,000 clones, with around 88% as singletons. The sample consisted of peripheral blood. The receptor's source is a man between 45 and 60 years old with acute or convalescent COVID-19. This chain joins TRBV2 and TRBJ1-1, with 8 bases identical to TRBD1. Written as DNA, the CDR3 is TGTGCCAGCACGCAGGGGGCTTGGACTGAAGCTTTCTTT. This codes for CASTQGAWTEAFF.